These 24 T cell receptor beta chains share one sample of origin, sequenced in a study of blood T cell repertoires in COVID-19. Some clones are missing from TCRdb's copy, which holds only in-frame ones; the method was immunoSEQ multiplex PCR. This sample carries roughly 120,000 clones, about nine tenths of them seen once, and the ten largest clones take 1.8%. Material for sequencing was peripheral blood. Receptor source: a human donor with active COVID-19. The donor label of this sample is uncertain.

This rearrangement joins TRBV19 to TRBJ1-5, with 7 nucleotides matching TRBD1. Germline V gene sequence: CDR1 LNHDA, CDR2 SQIVND (reference sequence). V shed 2 bases, J shed 6 bases, and the junction held 10 bases outside the gene matches. The CDR3 spans 16 residues. For the CDR3, the DNA is TGTGCCAGTAGTATACTATCTACCACAGGGGTTCAGCCCCAGCATTTT. It yields the protein CASSILSTTGVQPQHF.

The chain is built from TRBV6-2 or TRBV6-3 and TRBJ1-2; 8 bases are a match to TRBD1. This CDR3 spans 13 amino acids. Trimming took 5 bases from V and 2 from J; bases not matched to a gene: 1. The germline gives CDR1 MNHEY, CDR2 SVGEGT. CDR3: CASSRTGNYGYTF. CDR3 DNA sequence: TGTGCCAGCAGTCGGACAGGGAACTATGGCTACACCTTC.

The chain has TRBV3-1 (or the pseudogene TRBV3-2) and TRBJ2-3, with D perhaps matching TRBD2 (5 bases). V lost 0 bases and J lost 1, with 20 bases in between. Looked up from germline, CDR1 is LGHDT and CDR2 is YNNKEL (reference sequence). CDR3 size: 19 residues. CDR3 residues: CASSQDLRGPIVGTDTQYF. CDR3 DNA: TGTGCCAGCAGCCAAGATCTGAGAGGGCCGATTGTTGGCACAGATACGCAGTATTTT.

The rearrangement links TRBV7-9 to TRBJ1-5; perhaps TRBD1 as D (6 bases). This CDR3 is built from 15 residues. V dropped 5 bases and J dropped 0 bases, with 11 bases sitting between them. Per the germline V gene, CDR1 is SEHNR and CDR2 is FQNEAQ (reference sequence). The CDR3 coding sequence is TGTGCCAGCAGCCACGCAGGGGATAGCAATCAGCCCCAGCATTTT. Translated, it gives CASSHAGDSNQPQHF.

The rearrangement joins TRBV5-1 to TRBJ1-2; 9 bases fit TRBD1. V lost 3 bases, J lost 6 bases, and 3 bases stayed unmatched. CDR3 length equals 13 residues. Germline CDR1 and CDR2: SGHRS and YFSETQ. This chain's CDR3 is CASSWGQGDGYTF. As DNA, the CDR3 is TGCGCCAGCAGCTGGGGACAGGGCGATGGCTACACCTTC.

The chain is built from TRBV29-1 and TRBJ2-3; 7 bases agree with TRBD1. After removal of 3 bases from V and 2 bases from J, the junction contained 5 bases not matched to a gene. The CDR3 covers 14 residues. Germline V gene lookup returns CDR1 SQVTM and CDR2 ANQGSEA. CDR3 residues: CSVDPGQHTDTQYF. The CDR3 DNA reads as TGCAGCGTTGACCCGGGACAGCACACAGATACGCAGTATTTT.

J is TRBJ1-4 and V is TRBV7-9; D not certain. The germline V gene encodes CDR1 SEHNR and CDR2 FQNEAQ (reference sequence). The CDR3 totals 14 residues. The germline V and J ends were trimmed by 1 base and 7 bases, with 10 bases remaining between them. The CDR3 coding sequence is TGTGCCAGCAGCTTAGTTTCTACGGGTGAAAAACTGTTTTTT. It translates to CASSLVSTGEKLFF.

This clone was recorded a few times. The rearrangement uses TRBV7-8 and TRBJ2-7, with a possible D match to TRBD1 (6 bases). V was shortened by 5 bases and J by 1 base, with 15 bases between the two germline ends. CDR3 length: 15 residues. Germline V gives CDR1 SGHVS, CDR2 FQNEAQ. CDR3 sequence (DNA): TGTGCCAGCAGCCCCACCGGGACAAGGTCCTACGAGCAGTACTTC. As protein: CASSPTGTRSYEQYF.

The V call is TRBV7-2, the J call TRBJ2-1; D perhaps matches TRBD2 (6 bases). The V gene lost 1 base and the J gene lost 2 bases, with 15 bases spanning the gap. Germline assignment: CDR1 SGHTA and CDR2 FQGNSA. This CDR3 contains 17 residues. The CDR3 spells CASSLEPGENPYNEQFF. DNA for the CDR3: TGTGCCAGCAGCTTAGAGCCGGGGGAAAACCCCTACAATGAGCAGTTCTTC.

V usage is TRBV19 and J usage is TRBJ2-1; 7 nucleotides match TRBD2. V was pared by 6 bases and J by 6 bases, with 11 bases of the junction left unmatched. This CDR3 is built from 15 residues. In germline, CDR1 is LNHDA, CDR2 SQIVND (reference sequence). The CDR3 here is CASRGTGRTSNEQFF. The CDR3 region has the DNA TGTGCCAGTAGGGGCACCGGGAGGACTAGCAATGAGCAGTTCTTC.

The table lists this clone with a count of one. The rearrangement uses TRBV28 and TRBJ1-4; 8 nucleotides match TRBD1. The germline V gene has CDR1 MDHEN and CDR2 SYDVKM. The J segment lost 7 bases and the V segment lost 5 bases, leaving 12 bases of the junction unmatched. CDR3 length: 16 amino acids. The CDR3 loop is CASSGSGTGFSEKLFF. Written as DNA, the CDR3 is TGTGCCAGCAGTGGCTCCGGGACAGGCTTTAGTGAAAAACTGTTTTTT.

The V and J genes are TRBV6-2 or TRBV6-3 and TRBJ2-7; 10 bases fit TRBD1. Trimming at V came to 4 bases and at J to 0 bases, leaving 6 bases not matched to a gene. The germline CDR1 and CDR2 sequences are MNHEY and SVGEGT. The CDR3 spans 16 residues. For the CDR3, the DNA is TGTGCCAGCAGTTCGCACCGGGACAGGGGCTCCTACGAGCAGTACTTC. Protein: CASSSHRDRGSYEQYF.

This clone was seen just once. V usage is TRBV7-9 and J usage is TRBJ2-6; the match to TRBD1 covers 9 bases. CDR1 and CDR2 from the germline V gene are SEHNR and FQNEAQ (reference sequence). V was pared by 4 bases and J by 5 bases, with 12 bases of the junction left unmatched. The CDR3 spans 18 residues. CDR3 residues: CASSSQNRGRGRANVLTF. The CDR3 DNA is TGTGCCAGCAGCTCTCAAAACAGGGGGCGAGGTCGGGCCAACGTCCTGACTTTC.

The chain uses TRBV9 and TRBJ1-3; D uncertain. The V gene's germline CDR1 is SGDLS and CDR2 YYNGEE. V lost 4 bases to trimming and J lost 1 base, with 9 bases between them. The CDR3 sequence is 14 residues long. The CDR3 here is CASSTPGSGNTIYF. CDR3 bases: TGTGCCAGCAGCACCCCGGGATCTGGAAACACCATATATTTT.

J is TRBJ2-2 and V is TRBV3-1 (or the pseudogene TRBV3-2), with TRBD1 matching over 8 bases. V was pared by 4 bases and J by 6 bases, with 22 bases of the junction left unmatched. The germline V gene has CDR1 LGHDT and CDR2 YNNKEL (reference sequence). There are 20 residues in the CDR3. CDR3 bases: TGTGCCAGCAGCCGTCGGGGGCAGGGGGCGTCGGTTAGTCAGTCCGGGGAGCTGTTTTTT. It specifies CASSRRGQGASVSQSGELFF.

This clone was seen more than once but under ten times. This chain uses TRBV5-8 with TRBJ1-5; the match to TRBD1 covers 11 bases. The J segment lost 1 base and the V segment lost 4 bases, leaving 7 bases of the junction unmatched. Germline V lookup: CDR1 SGHTS, CDR2 YDEGEE. The CDR3 covers 17 residues. The chain's CDR3 is CASSRGQGVLSNQPQHF. The CDR3 nucleotides are TGTGCCAGCAGCAGGGGACAGGGGGTTTTGAGCAATCAGCCCCAGCATTTT.

The rearrangement uses TRBV23-1 and TRBJ1-1, with D possibly matching TRBD1 (5 bases). TRBV23-1 is known as an ORF, though its function is uncertain. V was cut by 8 bases and J by 2 bases, with 18 bases left in between. The CDR3 has 15 residues. The CDR3 loop reads CASFRVTVNNTEAFF. CDR3 DNA: TGCGCCAGCTTTAGGGTGACAGTTAATAACACTGAAGCTTTCTTT.

Details on this clone: The sample carries other DNA sequences with the same CDR3. The gene calls are TRBV6-5 and TRBJ2-3; possible D gene TRBD2, 5 bases. This CDR3 is built from 15 residues. Trimming left V 5 bases short and J 0 bases short, with 12 bases between. Germline V gene data show CDR1 as MNHEY and CDR2 as SVGAGI. This CDR3 is CASSRGTASTDTQYF. CDR3 DNA sequence: TGTGCCAGCAGTCGGGGAACGGCTAGCACAGATACGCAGTATTTT.

The V gene is TRBV7-8, the J gene TRBJ1-1; D ambiguous. The length of the CDR3 is 16 residues. Trimming removed 3 bases from V and 1 base from J, with 15 bases in between. The germline gives CDR1 SGHVS, CDR2 FQNEAQ. CDR3 sequence reads: CASSFYAQTTNTEAFF. For the CDR3, the DNA is TGTGCCAGCAGCTTCTACGCCCAAACTACGAACACTGAAGCTTTCTTT.

The chain recombines TRBV13 with TRBJ2-3, with a weak D call TRBD1 (5 bases). V shed 5 bases and J shed 3 bases, with 12 bases lying between them. The CDR3 loop spans 14 amino acids. Germline-derived CDR1 and CDR2 are PRHDT and FYEKMQ (reference sequence). DNA for the CDR3: TGTGCCAGCAGCCTGCCGACAGCTACAGATACGCAGTATTTT. Amino acids: CASSLPTATDTQYF.

The gene calls are TRBV7-2 and TRBJ2-7; 9 bases align to TRBD2. The length of the CDR3 is 15 residues. Germline V gives CDR1 SGHTA, CDR2 FQGNSA. Trimming removed 0 bases from V and 4 bases from J; junction bases left unmatched: 4. In DNA form, the CDR3 reads TGTGCCAGCAGCTTAGCGGCGGGGGGGCAGTACGAGCAGTACTTC. Translating gives CASSLAAGGQYEQYF.

The chain uses TRBV7-3 and TRBJ2-6; 9 nucleotides agree with TRBD1. The CDR3 extends over 17 amino acids. Germline V gives CDR1 SGHTA, CDR2 FQGTGA. V lost 4 bases to trimming and J lost 0 bases; unmatched junction nucleotides: 4. In DNA, the CDR3 is TGTGCCAGCAGCTGGACAGGGGACACCTCTGGGGCCAACGTCCTGACTTTC. This encodes CASSWTGDTSGANVLTF. Full variable domain (outside the CDR3, taken from reference TRBV7-3 and TRBJ2-6): GAGVSQTPSNKVTEKGKYVELRCDPISGHTALYWYRQSLGQGPEFLIYFQGTGAADDSGLPNDRFFAVRPEGSVSTLKIQRTERGDSAVYLCASSWTGDTSGANVLTFGAGSRLTVL.

This sequence joins TRBV5-4 and TRBJ1-2; 10 positions match TRBD1. V shed 3 bases, J shed 2 bases, and the junction held 7 bases outside the gene matches. The germline V gene has CDR1 SGHNT and CDR2 YYREEE (reference sequence). This CDR3 contains 16 residues. The CDR3 coding sequence is TGTGCCAGCAGCTCGACAGGGGGCCCCCCCAACTATGGCTACACCTTC. Its protein product is CASSSTGGPPNYGYTF. Together with reference TRBV5-4 and TRBJ1-2, the CDR3 gives the full variable domain: ETGVTQSPTHLIKTRGQQVTLRCSSQSGHNTVSWYQQALGQGPQFIFQYYREEENGRGNFPPRFSGLQFPNYSSELNVNALELDDSALYLCASSSTGGPPNYGYTFGSGTRLTVV.

J is TRBJ1-2 and V is TRBV28; no clear D gene. The V end lost 5 bases, the J end lost 5 bases, and 6 bases lay between the germline ends. The CDR3 consists of 11 residues. The germline V gene encodes CDR1 MDHEN and CDR2 SYDVKM. The CDR3, as DNA: TGTGCCAGCAGTCGCGGTTATGGCTACACCTTC. Protein: CASSRGYGYTF.